This is a list of T cell receptor beta chains from one sample in a study of blood T cells in healthy people across ages. TCRdb processed the 5' RACE reads anew with MiXCR; each CDR3 protein has one entry. The sample lists about 1.8 million distinct CDR3 sequences; 49% were seen once. Material: blood. The receptors stem from a woman aged 40-49 years in good health. Each CDR3 is given with its conserved first and last residue. D genes are given only for firm matches. Some rows have no size entry. The others give once, few or many, or a class for an expanded clone.

.	TRBV29-1	TRBJ1-1	.	TGCAGCGTTGACGGGCAGAGGAACACTGAAGCTTTCTTT	CSVDGQRNTEAFF
.	TRBV10-1	TRBJ1-6	.	TGCGCCAGCACACCAACACGGAATTCACCCCTCCACTTT	CASTPTRNSPLHF
.	TRBV29-1	TRBJ1-2	.	TGCAGCGTTGAACACGCGGGATTGAGGGGGTATGGCTACACCTTC	CSVEHAGLRGYGYTF
.	TRBV15	TRBJ2-7	TRBD1	TGTGCCACCAGCAGAGATGTCGGGACAGGGGGCTACGAGCAGTACTTC	CATSRDVGTGGYEQYF
.	TRBV9	TRBJ2-1	TRBD2	TGTGCCAGCAGCGCCCAACTAGCGGGGGGCTCTTCCTACAATGAGCAGTTCTTC	CASSAQLAGGSSYNEQFF
once	TRBV5-1	TRBJ1-1	.	TGCGCCAGCAGCTCATTGACAGAGAACACTGAAGCTTTCTTT	CASSSLTENTEAFF
.	TRBV7-2	TRBJ1-2	.	TGTGCCAGCAGCTTCAAACCGATTACCAATAACTATGGCTACACCTTC	CASSFKPITNNYGYTF
.	TRBV27	TRBJ2-3	TRBD2	TGTGCCAGCGGTTTAGCGGGGGACCGCACAGATACGCAGTATTTT	CASGLAGDRTDTQYF
.	TRBV20-1	TRBJ1-5	TRBD1	TGCAGTGCGCCGAAAGGGACAGGGGAAGATCAGCCCCAGCATTTT	CSAPKGTGEDQPQHF
.	TRBV9	TRBJ2-5	.	TGTGCCAGCAGCGTTGGTGGCGGGGTGATGCAAGAGACCCAGTACTTC	CASSVGGGVMQETQYF
.	TRBV5-1	TRBJ2-1	TRBD1	TGCGCCAGCAGCATGACAGGGCCCGATGAGCAGTTCTTC	CASSMTGPDEQFF
.	TRBV21-1	TRBJ2-7	.	TGTGCCAGCAGCAAAAAGGGCCCCCTAAGCTCCTACGAGCAGTACTTC	CASSKKGPLSSYEQYF
.	TRBV20-1	TRBJ2-7	TRBD2	TGCAGTGCTCTGGGGGAGGGTTACCACTACGAGCAGTACTTC	CSALGEGYHYEQYF
.	TRBV15	TRBJ1-2	TRBD1	TGTGCCACCAGCAGAGACCGGGACAGTAACTATGGCTACACCTTC	CATSRDRDSNYGYTF
.	TRBV7-9	TRBJ2-3	.	TGTGCCAGCAGCTCCTTCGGGGGGCCAGGAGATACGCAGTATTTT	CASSSFGGPGDTQYF
.	TRBV20-1	TRBJ2-7	.	TGCAGTGCTAGACAGGGGTTCGCCTACGAGCAGTACTTC	CSARQGFAYEQYF
once	TRBV6-1	TRBJ2-7	TRBD2	TGTGCCAGCAGCTTGGGGCGAAGTACTAGCGGGGGCTTGGGCGAGCAGTACTTC	CASSLGRSTSGGLGEQYF
few	TRBV5-6	TRBJ2-5	.	TGTGCCAGCAGCTTCGGACCAGCGAGCCAAGAGACCCAGTACTTC	CASSFGPASQETQYF
.	TRBV7-6	TRBJ2-4	TRBD2	TGTGCCAGCAGCTTACTAGCGGGGGGACCCTCGCTGTCAGACAAAAACATTCAGTACTTC	CASSLLAGGPSLSDKNIQYF
.	TRBV20-1	TRBJ1-1	TRBD1	TGCAGTGCTCGGAGGGCAGGGGGCACTGAAGCTTTCTTT	CSARRAGGTEAFF
.	TRBV4-3	TRBJ1-5	TRBD1	TGCGCCAGCAGCCAAGATGCGGCAGGGGGCATTCAGCCCCAGCATTTT	CASSQDAAGGIQPQHF
few	TRBV28	TRBJ2-1	TRBD2	TGTGCCAGCACGCCCTTAGCGGGGTTCCGGAACAATGAGCAGTTCTTC	CASTPLAGFRNNEQFF
.	TRBV20-1	TRBJ2-7	.	TGCAGTGCTAGAGTAGCTGGGGGCTTGAGCTACGAGCAGTACTTC	CSARVAGGLSYEQYF
.	TRBV5-1	TRBJ2-5	.	TGCGCCAGCAGCATAAGTACTATAAGCAATGAGCAGTACTTC	CASSISTISNEQYF
.	TRBV20-1	TRBJ2-1	.	TGCAGTGCTAGAGATTTGCTAGCCATCTACAATGAGCAGTTCTTC	CSARDLLAIYNEQFF
once	TRBV4-3	TRBJ2-7	.	TGCGCCAGCAACCAAGAAGACAGCAGAACCCACGAGCAGTACTTC	CASNQEDSRTHEQYF